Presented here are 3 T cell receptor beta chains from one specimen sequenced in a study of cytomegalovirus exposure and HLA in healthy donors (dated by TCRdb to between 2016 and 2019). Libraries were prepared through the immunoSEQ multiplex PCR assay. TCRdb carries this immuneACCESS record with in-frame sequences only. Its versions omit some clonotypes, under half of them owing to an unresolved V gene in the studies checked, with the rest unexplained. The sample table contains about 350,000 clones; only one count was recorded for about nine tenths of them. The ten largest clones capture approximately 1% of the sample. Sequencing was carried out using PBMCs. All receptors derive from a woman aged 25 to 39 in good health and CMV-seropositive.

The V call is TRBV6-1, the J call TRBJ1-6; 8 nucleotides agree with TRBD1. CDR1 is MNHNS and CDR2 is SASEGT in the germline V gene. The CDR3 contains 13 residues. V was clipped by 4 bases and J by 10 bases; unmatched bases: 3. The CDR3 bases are TGTGCCAGCAGTGCAGACAGGGGATCACCCCTCCACTTT. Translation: CASSADRGSPLHF.

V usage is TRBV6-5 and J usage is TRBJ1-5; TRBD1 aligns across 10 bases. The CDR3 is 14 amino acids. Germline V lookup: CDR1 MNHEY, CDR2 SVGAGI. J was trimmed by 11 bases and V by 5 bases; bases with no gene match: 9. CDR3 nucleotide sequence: TGTGCCAGCAGTGAGGGACAGGGGTTGGTAACCCAGCATTTT. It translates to CASSEGQGLVTQHF.

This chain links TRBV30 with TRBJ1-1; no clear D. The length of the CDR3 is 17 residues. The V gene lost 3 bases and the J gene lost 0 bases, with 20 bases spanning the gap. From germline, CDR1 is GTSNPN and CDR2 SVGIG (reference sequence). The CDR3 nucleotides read TGTGCCTGGAGCCGCGGGCCAACTGGATTCATGAACACTGAAGCTTTCTTT. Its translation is CAWSRGPTGFMNTEAFF.